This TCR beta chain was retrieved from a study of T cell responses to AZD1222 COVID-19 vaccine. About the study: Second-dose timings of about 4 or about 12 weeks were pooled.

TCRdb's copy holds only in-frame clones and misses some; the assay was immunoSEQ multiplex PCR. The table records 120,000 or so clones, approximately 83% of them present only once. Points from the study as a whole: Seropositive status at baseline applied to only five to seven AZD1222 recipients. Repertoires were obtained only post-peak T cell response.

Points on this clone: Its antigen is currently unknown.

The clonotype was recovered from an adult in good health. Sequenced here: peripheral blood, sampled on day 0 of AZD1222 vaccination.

The CDR3: CSVQPGTSYGYTF. CDR3 sequence (DNA): TGCAGCGTCCAACCGGGGACTTCCTATGGCTACACCTTC. The chain has TRBV29-1 and TRBJ1-2, with D possibly being TRBD1 (5 bases). This CDR3 region has 13 residues. Germline V gene lookup returns CDR1 SQVTM and CDR2 ANQGSEA. Trimming took off 6 bases at V and 4 bases at J, with 15 bases between the two ends.